The 21 T cell receptor beta chains below come from one sample, sequenced in a study of T cell responses to AZD1222 COVID-19 vaccine. The data were produced by immunoSEQ multiplex PCR, yet TCRdb's version contains in-frame clones alone and is incomplete. The table includes fewer than 110,000 clones, more than 70% detected once. This sample comprised peripheral blood, obtained on day 0 of AZD1222 vaccination. All receptors derive from an adult in good health.

The chain couples TRBV30 to TRBJ2-5; D is perhaps TRBD1 (5 bases). V gave up 0 bases and J gave up 5 bases, with 16 bases separating them. Per the germline V gene, CDR1 is GTSNPN and CDR2 is SVGIG (reference sequence). This CDR3 is built from 15 residues. Here the CDR3 DNA reads TGTGCCTGGAGTGTGGTTTTGGACACCTCCGAGACCCAGTACTTC. Translating it yields CAWSVVLDTSETQYF.

The rearrangement links TRBV19 to TRBJ1-2; possible D gene TRBD1, 5 bases. Germline assignment: CDR1 LNHDA and CDR2 SQIVND (reference sequence). CDR3 length equals 15 residues. Trimming cost V 5 bases and J 5 bases, with 18 bases left between them. The CDR3 reads CASSLSVSGTYGYTF. In nucleotides, the CDR3 is TGTGCCAGTAGTCTATCGGTGAGTGGGACTTATGGCTACACCTTC.

This chain uses TRBV5-8 with TRBJ1-3, with D perhaps TRBD1 (6 bases). The CDR3 totals 14 residues. CDR1 is SGHTS and CDR2 is YDEGEE in the germline V gene. V lost 2 bases and J 4 bases, leaving 10 bases between the germline ends. The CDR3 DNA follows: TGTGCCAGCAGCTTACGGGGGGCAGGAAACACCATATATTTT. Protein sequence: CASSLRGAGNTIYF.

This sequence joins TRBV7-8 and TRBJ2-5; 7 bases align to TRBD2. V lost 5 bases and J lost 8; bases outside the gene matches: 8. There are 13 residues in the CDR3. Per the germline V gene, CDR1 is SGHVS and CDR2 is FQNEAQ. The CDR3 is CASSNRTSPTQYF. Here the CDR3 DNA reads TGTGCCAGCAGCAATCGGACTAGTCCAACCCAGTACTTC.

The chain has TRBV6-5 and TRBJ1-1; maybe TRBD1 (6 bases). Germline V gene sequence: CDR1 MNHEY, CDR2 SVGAGI. The CDR3 is 14 residues long. With 6 bases removed from V and 0 bases from J, the gap between germline ends came to 11 bases. CDR3 in DNA: TGTGCCAGCAGCCCCGGGACAATGAACACTGAAGCTTTCTTT. This codes for CASSPGTMNTEAFF.

In the case of this clone: A much larger clone lies a single base off, so this may be a read error. This rearrangement joins TRBV7-2 to TRBJ2-7; 9 nucleotides line up with TRBD1. This CDR3 region has 14 residues. The V gene end was trimmed by 5 bases and the J gene end by 1 base; junction bases not matched to a gene: 3. The germline CDR1 and CDR2 sequences are SGHTA and FQGNSA. In nucleotides, the CDR3 is TGTGCCAGCAGCGCGGGACAGGGTTCCTACGAGCAGTACTTC. Amino acid sequence: CASSAGQGSYEQYF.

DNA of the CDR3: TGTGCCAGCAGCTTAGCGGGCTGGGCTAGCGGGGACACAGATACGCAGTATTTT. Residues: CASSLAGWASGDTDTQYF. The rearrangement uses TRBV7-6 and TRBJ2-3; 9 nucleotides agree with TRBD2. Looked up from germline, CDR1 is SGHVS and CDR2 is FNYEAQ. Germline trimming cut 0 bases from V and 2 bases from J; bases unmatched to any gene: 9. This CDR3 has 18 residues.

V is TRBV7-6 and J is TRBJ1-5; D uncertain. Germline V gene lookup returns CDR1 SGHVS and CDR2 FNYEAQ. This CDR3 spans 13 amino acids. Trimming shortened V by 11 bases and J by 5 bases, and 16 bases separated the two germline ends. In DNA, the CDR3 is TGTGCCGGATCTGTAGGCTGGGATCAGCCCCAGCATTTT. Amino acids: CAGSVGWDQPQHF.

This clone was counted once. The chain recombines TRBV20-1 with TRBJ1-2; D possibly corresponds to TRBD1 (6 bases). Trimming stripped 8 bases from V and 4 bases from J, with 11 bases between. The CDR3 sequence is 11 residues long. Germline values: CDR1 DFQATT, CDR2 SNEGSKA (reference sequence). CDR3 region: CSPEGGYGYTF. Written as DNA, the CDR3 is TGCAGTCCTGAGGGGGGCTATGGCTACACCTTC.

The chain carries TRBV20-1 and TRBJ1-1; D remains unclear. Germline V lookup: CDR1 DFQATT, CDR2 SNEGSKA (reference sequence). The CDR3 loop spans 14 amino acids. Trimming stripped 3 bases from V and 2 bases from J, with 13 bases between. CDR3 nucleotide sequence: TGCAGTGCTAGTTTTTACGCCGGAAACACTGAAGCTTTCTTT. Protein: CSASFYAGNTEAFF.

This chain uses TRBV12-3 or TRBV12-4 with TRBJ2-4; 8 bases are shared with TRBD1. V lost 3 bases, J lost 5 bases, and 0 bases stayed unmatched. The CDR3 extends over 13 amino acids. CDR3 in DNA: TGTGCCAGCAGTTTGGACAGGGAAAACATTCAGTACTTC. It codes for CASSLDRENIQYF.

The V and J genes are TRBV3-1 (or the pseudogene TRBV3-2) and TRBJ1-1; weak D call: TRBD1 (5 bases). This CDR3 comprises 12 residues. Germline CDR1 and CDR2: LGHDT and YNNKEL (reference sequence). Trimming took off 5 bases at V and 8 bases at J, with 12 bases between the two ends. The CDR3 region is CASSSGHLEAFF. The CDR3 coding sequence is TGTGCCAGCAGCTCCGGACACCTGGAAGCTTTCTTT.

The gene calls are TRBV7-9 and TRBJ1-2; D possibly corresponds to TRBD1 (6 bases). Germline V CDR1 and CDR2: SEHNR, FQNEAQ (reference sequence). Trimming took off 8 bases at V and 8 bases at J, with 15 bases between the two ends. This CDR3 is 12 amino acids long. The DNA of the CDR3 is TGTGCCAGCGGGGGGCACCAATGGGGCTACACCTTC. This encodes CASGGHQWGYTF.

The chain links TRBV16 to TRBJ1-5, with 8 bases matching TRBD1. The CDR3 is 17 residues long. Germline values: CDR1 KGHSY, CDR2 FQNENV. Trimming took 0 bases from V and 2 from J; bases not matched to a gene: 6. CDR3 residues: CASSQSGQGEGNQPQHF. CDR3 sequence (DNA): TGTGCCAGCAGCCAATCAGGACAGGGAGAGGGCAATCAGCCCCAGCATTTT.

The V gene is TRBV30, the J gene TRBJ1-5, with D perhaps matching TRBD1 (5 bases). Germline loops: CDR1 GTSNPN, CDR2 SVGIG (reference sequence). The length of the CDR3 is 13 residues. V was cut by 5 bases and J by 0 bases, with 8 bases left in between. The CDR3 is CAWGADSNQPQHF. DNA for the CDR3: TGTGCCTGGGGGGCGGATAGCAATCAGCCCCAGCATTTT.

The rearrangement uses TRBV28 and TRBJ1-1; D gene uncertain. CDR1 MDHEN and CDR2 SYDVKM come from the germline V gene. Trimming shortened V by 6 bases and J by 0 bases, and 5 bases separated the two germline ends. There are 12 residues in the CDR3. CDR3 region: CASRSLNTEAFF. CDR3 nucleotide sequence: TGTGCCAGCAGGTCTCTGAACACTGAAGCTTTCTTT.

The CDR3 DNA follows: TGTGCCAGCAGTTACGAGGTCCTTGGGACTAGCGGGATTGCCAAAAACATTCAGTACTTC. It yields the protein CASSYEVLGTSGIAKNIQYF. The gene calls are TRBV6-2 or TRBV6-3 and TRBJ2-4; 13 bases line up with TRBD2. The V and J ends lost 2 bases and 1 base, in that order; junction bases with no gene match: 11. This CDR3 is built from 20 residues. Germline V lookup: CDR1 MNHEY, CDR2 SVGEGT.

The chain joins TRBV24-1 to TRBJ1-2; 10 bases are a match to TRBD1. The V segment lost 3 bases and the J segment 3 bases; nucleotides outside the gene matches: 6. Germline assignment: CDR1 KGHDR and CDR2 SFDVKD. This CDR3 has 16 amino acids. CDR3 coding DNA: TGTGCCACCAGTGATCCACGGACAGGGGGATACTATGGCTACACCTTC. Protein: CATSDPRTGGYYGYTF.

The chain has TRBV7-9 and TRBJ2-2; no clear D. V lost 7 bases and J 0 bases, leaving 12 bases between the germline ends. From germline, CDR1 is SEHNR and CDR2 FQNEAQ (reference sequence). CDR3 length equals 15 residues. CDR3 loop: CASTLGSTNTGELFF. As DNA, the CDR3 is TGTGCCAGCACTCTTGGATCTACGAACACCGGGGAGCTGTTTTTT.

The chain is built from TRBV27 and TRBJ1-2; no firm D call. CDR1 and CDR2 from the germline V gene are MNHEY and SMNVEV (reference sequence). V shed 6 bases and J shed 3 bases, with 23 bases lying between them. CDR3 length: 17 amino acids. CDR3 DNA sequence: TGTGCCAGCAGCCCTACCGTGGGAGGGCCCCTCCACTATGGCTACACCTTC. Translated, it gives CASSPTVGGPLHYGYTF.

The chain uses TRBV6-6 and TRBJ1-5, with no clear D. The germline CDR1 and CDR2 sequences are MNHNY and SVGAGI (reference sequence). This CDR3 contains 15 residues. V lost 2 bases and J lost 2, with 10 bases in between. CDR3 in DNA: TGTGCCAGCAGTTACAGGGTAATTGGCAATCAGCCCCAGCATTTT. Protein product: CASSYRVIGNQPQHF.